This TCR beta chain originates from a study of identical twins. Germline V gene lookup returns CDR1 ENHRY and CDR2 SYGVKD. The CDR3 totals 17 residues. Trimming took 3 bases from V and 1 from J, leaving 18 bases between them. This clonotype was observed many times. Its matching antigen is unknown. A template switching step contributed a universal primer site, while unique molecular identifiers were present in the cDNA. Via MiXCR, TCRdb re-called the 5' RACE reads, giving one row per CDR3 protein. Here the sample spans fewer than 500,000 distinct CDR3 sequences, roughly an eighth being singletons. Study-wide points: Beta out-of-frame sequences showed weaker excess twin sharing. Twin pairs' shared out-of-frame alpha sequences were enriched in low generation probability.

These same data were also listed under a study on yellow fever vaccine responses in identical twins. As reported in that work: Twins' T cell vaccine responses reportedly looked partly convergent, partly personalized.

This TCR came from a woman under 30 in good health. Material for sequencing was CD4+ T cells sorted from blood. The chain couples TRBV10-3 to TRBJ2-5, with no clear D. Here the CDR3 reads CAISDDWASGTQETQYF. The CDR3, as DNA: TGTGCCATCAGTGATGATTGGGCTAGTGGTACCCAAGAGACCCAGTACTTC.